A selection of T cell receptor beta chains follows, all from one sample in a study of blood T cell repertoires in COVID-19. Repertoires were generated with immunoSEQ multiplex PCR, while TCRdb's copy carries only in-frame clones and drops some. The sample holds roughly 250,000 clones, around 90% seen once. Material for sequencing was peripheral blood. The receptor source for this set is a woman between 40 and 50 years old with acute or convalescent COVID-19. The CDR3 runs from the conserved cysteine through the conserved F or W. D genes are given only for firm matches. For some rows the clone size is stated as once, few or many, or as a class when expanded; others skip it.

D gene	CDR3 length	clone size	V gene	J gene	CDR3 DNA	CDR3 protein
.	16	.	TRBV9	TRBJ2-1	TGTGCCAGCAGCGTAGGAGCGGGCGGCCTGGTCGATGAGCAGTTCTTC	CASSVGAGGLVDEQFF
.	14	.	TRBV5-4	TRBJ1-1	TGTGCCAGCAGCTTGGGGGGCGCGAGGACTGAAGCTTTCTTT	CASSLGGARTEAFF
.	15	.	TRBV6-5	TRBJ1-5	TGTGCCAGCACCTTATACGGGGGAGGCAATCAGCCCCAGCATTTT	CASTLYGGGNQPQHF
TRBD2	14	.	TRBV5-1	TRBJ2-4	TGCGCCAGCAGCTTGGAATTAGCGGGAAACATTCAGTACTTC	CASSLELAGNIQYF
.	19	once	TRBV21-1	TRBJ1-6	TGTGCCAGCAGCAAACACGGACAGGGGCTTGGGGGATATAATTCACCCCTCCACTTT	CASSKHGQGLGGYNSPLHF
TRBD2	18	.	TRBV4-2	TRBJ2-3	TGTGCCAGCAGCCAAGAACGGGGGACTAGCGGCGTCACAGATACGCAGTATTTT	CASSQERGTSGVTDTQYF
.	16	.	TRBV10-3	TRBJ1-5	TGTGCCATCAGTGACGGGGGGGGCTCTAGCAATCAGCCCCAGCATTTT	CAISDGGGSSNQPQHF
TRBD1	15	few	TRBV29-1	TRBJ1-2	TGCAGCGTTGGCCTCTCCGGGACAGGGGTCTATGGCTACACCTTC	CSVGLSGTGVYGYTF
TRBD1	14	.	TRBV5-4	TRBJ1-1	TGTGCCAGCAGGCCGCCCGACAGGGCGACTGAAGCTTTCTTT	CASRPPDRATEAFF
TRBD2	17	.	TRBV7-3	TRBJ2-1	TGTGCCAGCAGCTTATGGTCAGCGGGAGAGGTCCACAATGAGCAGTTCTTC	CASSLWSAGEVHNEQFF
.	15	.	TRBV5-4	TRBJ1-4	TGTGCCAGCAGCTTGCAGGGGACACTTAATGAAAAACTGTTTTTT	CASSLQGTLNEKLFF
TRBD2	16	.	TRBV6-5	TRBJ2-1	TGTGCCAGCAGTTACTCCCCAGCGGGGGGGAACAATGAGCAGTTCTTC	CASSYSPAGGNNEQFF
TRBD2	21	.	TRBV4-2	TRBJ2-1	TGTGCCAGCAGCCAAGCTTCGGGAAGACGGGGGGGCGAAAGCTCCTACAATGAGCAGTTCTTC	CASSQASGRRGGESSYNEQFF
.	13	many	TRBV5-6	TRBJ1-1	TGTGCCAGCAGCTCGGACTGGAACACTGAAGCTTTCTTT	CASSSDWNTEAFF
.	16	.	TRBV30	TRBJ1-2	TGTGCCTGGAGTCTGAGGTTCCGATCAAGAAACTATGGCTACACCTTC	CAWSLRFRSRNYGYTF
.	16	.	TRBV15	TRBJ2-2	TGTGCCACCAGCAGAGATCCCCGGGAAGGCACCGGGGAGCTGTTTTTT	CATSRDPREGTGELFF